This is a list of T cell receptor beta chains from one sample in a study of T cell responses to AZD1222 COVID-19 vaccine. Repertoires were generated with immunoSEQ multiplex PCR, while TCRdb's copy carries only in-frame clones and drops some. The data show around 87,000 clones, 80% to 90% seen once. The source was peripheral blood, collected on day 0 of AZD1222 vaccination. The receptor source for this set is an adult in good health. CDR3s include the opening cysteine and the closing phenylalanine or tryptophan. The D gene is left open where the match is weak. Clone size, where shown, is once, few, many, or a class for clones that have expanded.

V	J	D	size	CDR3	DNA
TRBV2	TRBJ2-1	TRBD1	.	CASSYRDRGNEQFF	TGTGCCAGCAGCTACCGGGACAGGGGCAATGAGCAGTTCTTC
TRBV6-5	TRBJ1-2	.	.	CASSPFPGRGYTF	TGTGCCAGCAGTCCCTTTCCGGGCCGCGGCTACACCTTC
TRBV28	TRBJ1-1	.	.	CASSSHLGANTEAFF	TGTGCCAGCAGTTCCCATTTGGGGGCAAACACTGAAGCTTTCTTT
TRBV3-1/TRBV3-2	TRBJ2-5	TRBD2	once	CASSQELGLEGETQYF	TGTGCCAGCAGCCAAGAACTGGGACTAGAGGGCGAGACCCAGTACTTC
TRBV2	TRBJ1-1	.	.	CASSRDTPPGTEAFF	TGTGCCAGCAGCCGGGACACGCCACCCGGCACTGAAGCTTTCTTT
TRBV30	TRBJ1-6	TRBD1	.	CAWSVPGTGNSPLHF	TGTGCCTGGAGTGTCCCCGGGACAGGGAATTCACCCCTCCACTTT
TRBV29-1	TRBJ2-1	TRBD2	.	CSVWTSGGHNEQFF	TGCAGCGTGTGGACTAGCGGGGGGCACAATGAGCAGTTCTTC
TRBV5-1	TRBJ2-1	TRBD2	.	CASSRLAPNEQFF	TGCGCCAGCAGCCGACTAGCGCCGAATGAGCAGTTCTTC
TRBV24-1	TRBJ1-2	.	.	CATRGNYGYTF	TGTGCCACCCGAGGTAACTATGGCTACACCTTC
TRBV6-6	TRBJ1-2	.	.	CASSYSGGSGYTF	TGTGCCAGCAGTTACTCCGGAGGGAGCGGCTACACCTTC
TRBV6-5	TRBJ1-2	.	.	CASSPEGNYGYTF	TGTGCCAGCAGCCCCGAGGGGAACTATGGCTACACCTTC
TRBV19	TRBJ1-3	.	.	CASSRVSGNTIYF	TGTGCCAGTAGTAGGGTGTCTGGAAACACCATATATTTT
TRBV10-3	TRBJ2-7	.	.	CAASTGTYEQYF	TGTGCCGCAAGTACAGGGACCTACGAGCAGTACTTC
TRBV27	TRBJ1-6	.	.	CASSLTVTSSYNSPLHF	TGTGCCAGCAGTTTAACAGTTACGAGCTCCTATAATTCACCCCTCCACTTT
TRBV4-1	TRBJ2-7	.	.	CASSQEDRPETYEQYF	TGCGCCAGCAGCCAAGAGGACCGTCCTGAAACCTACGAGCAGTACTTC
TRBV6-5	TRBJ2-7	.	.	CASSLKGYEQYF	TGTGCCAGCAGTTTAAAGGGCTACGAGCAGTACTTC
TRBV5-8	TRBJ1-1	TRBD1	.	CASRAGTGEIVNTEAFF	TGTGCCAGCAGGGCCGGGACAGGCGAGATTGTGAACACTGAAGCTTTCTTT
TRBV7-3	TRBJ2-2	.	.	CASSLGGTNTGELFF	TGTGCCAGCAGCTTAGGCGGGACGAACACCGGGGAGCTGTTTTTT
TRBV7-2	TRBJ2-3	TRBD1	.	CASSLVGTGSTDTQYF	TGTGCCAGCAGCTTAGTGGGGACAGGTAGCACAGATACGCAGTATTTT
TRBV7-9	TRBJ1-1	.	.	CASSLLRGQGRRTEAFF	TGTGCCAGCAGCTTATTACGAGGGCAGGGGCGAAGGACTGAAGCTTTCTTT
TRBV19	TRBJ1-2	.	.	CASSIKALANYGYTF	TGTGCCAGTAGTATTAAGGCCCTAGCTAACTATGGCTACACCTTC
TRBV20-1	TRBJ1-1	.	once	CSARSREAFF	TGCAGTGCTAGATCCCGGGAAGCTTTCTTT
TRBV5-1	TRBJ2-2	TRBD1	.	CASSLDRVDTGELFF	TGCGCCAGCAGCTTAGACAGGGTGGACACCGGGGAGCTGTTTTTT
TRBV9	TRBJ2-5	TRBD1	.	CASSVGLGGTGYQETQYF	TGTGCCAGCAGCGTAGGACTCGGGGGGACAGGGTACCAAGAGACCCAGTACTTC
TRBV4-1	TRBJ2-6	.	few	CASSLERLGANVLTF	TGCGCCAGCAGCCTAGAGAGGCTTGGGGCCAACGTCCTGACTTTC
TRBV3-1/TRBV3-2	TRBJ1-1	.	.	CASSQLGFGVNTEAFF	TGTGCCAGCAGCCAATTAGGGTTCGGGGTGAACACTGAAGCTTTCTTT
TRBV3-1/TRBV3-2	TRBJ2-7	TRBD2	.	CASSQTWTSTYEQYF	TGTGCCAGCAGCCAAACTTGGACTAGTACCTACGAGCAGTACTTC
TRBV6-1	TRBJ1-5	TRBD1	.	CASSEGAGGTAQPQHF	TGTGCCAGCAGTGAGGGGGCAGGGGGCACGGCTCAGCCCCAGCATTTT
TRBV27	TRBJ2-3	TRBD2	.	CASRTTGTSGSIDTQYF	TGTGCCAGCAGGACCACCGGGACTAGCGGGAGTATAGATACGCAGTATTTT
TRBV7-2	TRBJ1-1	.	few	CASSFDPNTEAFF	TGTGCCAGCAGCTTCGACCCGAACACTGAAGCTTTCTTT
TRBV6-5	TRBJ1-2	.	.	CASSYSTVLGYTF	TGTGCCAGCAGTTACTCTACCGTACTCGGCTACACCTTC
TRBV9	TRBJ2-2	.	.	CASSPSHVQNTGELFF	TGTGCCAGCAGCCCCTCGCATGTCCAGAACACCGGGGAGCTGTTTTTT
TRBV25-1	TRBJ2-1	.	.	CASSVQGFNEQFF	TGTGCCAGCAGTGTGCAGGGCTTCAATGAGCAGTTCTTC
TRBV10-1	TRBJ2-7	.	.	CASSEGLGGGYEQYF	TGCGCCAGCAGTGAGGGGCTCGGTGGGGGATACGAGCAGTACTTC
TRBV6-1	TRBJ2-3	TRBD2	.	CASSGTLAGGTDTQYF	TGTGCCAGCAGTGGGACCCTAGCGGGAGGCACAGATACGCAGTATTTT
TRBV3-1/TRBV3-2	TRBJ2-5	TRBD2	.	CASSRRLAESQETQYF	TGTGCCAGCAGCCGCCGACTAGCAGAGTCCCAAGAGACCCAGTACTTC
TRBV5-5	TRBJ1-5	.	.	CASSLGDGQPQHF	TGTGCCAGCAGCTTGGGGGACGGGCAGCCCCAGCATTTT
TRBV5-1	TRBJ1-5	.	.	CASSLGTDAYSNQPQHF	TGCGCCAGCAGCTTGGGGACAGATGCCTATAGCAATCAGCCCCAGCATTTT
TRBV29-1	TRBJ1-4	.	.	CSGGTYNEKLFF	TGCAGCGGCGGGACATATAATGAAAAACTGTTTTTT
TRBV30	TRBJ2-1	.	.	CACQHWTTPDNEQFF	TGTGCCTGCCAACACTGGACTACCCCGGACAATGAGCAGTTCTTC
TRBV19	TRBJ2-2	.	.	CASSIGGNTGELFF	TGTGCCAGTAGTATAGGGGGGAACACCGGGGAGCTGTTTTTT
TRBV6-5	TRBJ1-2	TRBD1	.	CASSRDRVGDGYTF	TGTGCCAGCAGCCGAGACAGGGTTGGCGATGGCTACACCTTC
TRBV3-1/TRBV3-2	TRBJ2-1	.	.	CASSQTGRSYNEQFF	TGTGCCAGCAGCCAAACAGGGAGGTCCTACAATGAGCAGTTCTTC
TRBV6-5	TRBJ1-1	.	.	CASRRGQDEAFF	TGTGCCAGCCGGCGGGGACAAGACGAAGCTTTCTTT
TRBV10-3	TRBJ2-7	.	.	CAIREDLLTYEQYF	TGTGCCATCAGGGAAGATTTACTAACCTACGAGCAGTACTTC
TRBV5-1	TRBJ2-7	TRBD1	.	CASSGGTGDSYEQYF	TGCGCCAGCAGCGGAGGGACAGGGGACTCCTACGAGCAGTACTTC
TRBV29-1	TRBJ1-5	.	.	CSVSGEANQPQHF	TGCAGCGTTTCGGGTGAGGCCAATCAGCCCCAGCATTTT
TRBV5-1	TRBJ1-1	.	.	CASSGTNQLNTEAFF	TGCGCCAGCAGCGGGACGAACCAGTTGAACACTGAAGCTTTCTTT
TRBV2	TRBJ1-5	TRBD1	.	CASSAEQGASNQPQHF	TGTGCCAGCAGCGCCGAACAGGGGGCAAGCAATCAGCCCCAGCATTTT
TRBV19	TRBJ1-4	.	.	CASNPQAGGEKLFF	TGTGCCAGTAACCCACAGGCAGGAGGCGAAAAACTGTTTTTT
TRBV2	TRBJ1-1	TRBD1	medium-sized	CASRPTGSTEAFF	TGTGCCAGCAGGCCGACAGGGAGCACTGAAGCTTTCTTT
TRBV21-1	TRBJ1-5	.	.	CASSKVRNQPQHF	TGTGCCAGCAGCAAAGTTCGCAATCAGCCCCAGCATTTT
TRBV18	TRBJ1-2	TRBD1	.	CASSRDSSYGYTF	TGTGCCAGCTCACGGGACAGCAGCTATGGCTACACCTTC
TRBV2	TRBJ1-5	.	.	CASRETGADGPQHF	TGTGCCAGCAGGGAGACAGGAGCCGATGGCCCCCAGCATTTT
TRBV2	TRBJ1-5	.	.	CASSGSNQPQHF	TGTGCCAGCAGTGGCAGCAATCAGCCCCAGCATTTT